This T cell receptor (beta chain) was sequenced during a study of blood T cell repertoires in COVID-19. On the study more broadly: Samples of COVID-19 (acute and convalescent) were obtained from the United States, Italy and Spain. Nucleic acid was either cDNA or gDNA, and it came from T cells, B-cell-depleted T cells, or PBMCs.

Measured with immunoSEQ multiplex PCR; TCRdb has only the in-frame clones, and not every one. The data hold 260,000 or so clones, with more than 75% observed a single time. Everyone who took part was about 18 to 90 years old, and they came from about two dozen US areas. Each participant's cohort was designated according to participant-reported clinical history. V was clipped by 5 bases and J by 4 bases; unmatched bases: 9. Per the germline V gene, CDR1 is PRHDT and CDR2 is FYEKMQ (reference sequence). CDR3 size: 15 residues. This clone showed up just once. This chain links TRBV13 with TRBJ2-5, with 8 bases aligning to TRBD1. This TCR was recovered from a man between 18 and 29 years old who had recovered from COVID-19. Specimen: PBMCs or T cells enriched from blood (not recorded which). CDR3 in amino acids: CASSTRTGRLETQYF. As DNA, the CDR3 is TGTGCCAGCAGCACGAGGACAGGGCGTTTAGAGACCCAGTACTTC.